The sequence of this T cell receptor beta chain was determined in a study of vaccination and CD4 T cells after COVID-19. To note about this clonotype: Its antigen is not known.

The Oncomine TCR Beta short-read assay generated sequence data from the DNA of cultured CD4+ T cells. A single record per CDR3 protein comes from TCRdb applying MiXCR to the PCR reads. The sample contains under 15,000 distinct CDR3 sequences, about 47% of which appear only once. Indicated treatment: approximately nine-day PBMC culture with coronavirus spike peptide pools or control peptides (ViraFEST assay). V lost 6 bases, J lost 6 bases, and 14 bases lay in between. Per the germline V gene, CDR1 is SGHTA and CDR2 is FQGNSA. This CDR3 is 13 amino acids long. The clonotype originates from a human donor who had recovered from COVID-19. The chain recombines TRBV7-2 with TRBJ1-1; tentatively, D is TRBD1 (5 bases). Sequenced sample: CD4+ T cells from blood, cultured in vitro. The CDR3 is CASRVGGYSEAFF. CDR3 coding DNA: TGTGCCAGCAGGGTCGGGGGTTACTCTGAAGCTTTCTTT.